Each of the 15 T cell receptor beta chains below was sequenced from the same sample in a study of spatial heterogeneity in lung cancer. As to time point: sample taken at primary tumor resection. Frozen PBMC, nontumor lung or tumor provided whole RNA, which was sequenced unsorted. TCRdb reprocessed the 5' RACE reads via MiXCR and lists one record per CDR3 protein. The sample includes about 95,000 distinct CDR3 sequences, roughly 10% of them seen just once. The input for sequencing was PBMCs, taken at surgery. Receptors originate from a male donor with early-stage non-small cell lung cancer.

This chain uses TRBV6-2 or TRBV6-3 with TRBJ1-5; no clear D gene. The germline gives CDR1 MNHEY, CDR2 SVGEGT. CDR3 length: 13 residues. Trimming removed 0 bases at V and 3 bases at J, with 3 bases between. CDR3 coding DNA: TGTGCCAGCAGTTACTCGTCCAATCAGCCCCAGCATTTT. This sequence encodes CASSYSSNQPQHF.

This clonotype was recorded at least ten times. The chain links TRBV16 to TRBJ1-6; D unclear. The V gene lost 6 bases and the J gene lost 6 bases, with 15 bases spanning the gap. This CDR3 is built from 15 residues. Germline V gives CDR1 KGHSY, CDR2 FQNENV. The CDR3 here is CASSRTDVRNSPLHF. For the CDR3, the DNA is TGTGCCAGCAGTAGGACGGACGTTCGTAATTCACCCCTCCACTTT.

There are a few counts of this clonotype. This rearrangement joins TRBV4-1 to TRBJ2-3; tentatively, D is TRBD2 (5 bases). This CDR3 spans 17 amino acids. The V and J ends lost 4 bases and 0 bases respectively, with 17 bases between them. Germline CDR1 reads MGHRA; CDR2 reads YSYEKL. CDR3 in amino acids: CASSRRDVTTSTDTQYF. The CDR3, as DNA: TGCGCCAGCAGCCGAAGGGATGTGACTACTAGCACAGATACGCAGTATTTT.

This clonotype was found a few times. This chain joins TRBV29-1 and TRBJ2-7; perhaps D is TRBD1 or TRBD2 (5 bases each). The CDR3 is made up of 14 amino acids. Between the trimmed V and J ends, which lost 2 bases and 4 bases, there was a span of 15 bases. The germline V gene encodes CDR1 SQVTM and CDR2 ANQGSEA. The CDR3 is CSVEKGPGRYEQYF. The CDR3 region has the DNA TGCAGCGTTGAAAAGGGACCGGGTCGATACGAGCAGTACTTC.

This clonotype was seen ten or more times. The chain employs TRBV18 and TRBJ1-1; TRBD1 matches at 7 bases. Germline V gives CDR1 KGHSH, CDR2 LQKENI. The V and J ends lost 3 bases and 8 bases, in that order; junction bases with no gene match: 6. This CDR3 spans 13 amino acids. In nucleotides, the CDR3 is TGTGCCAGCTCACCGCGAAGGGACAGCGAAGCTTTCTTT. Its protein is CASSPRRDSEAFF.

In its sample, this clonotype was seen a few times. Written as DNA, the CDR3 is TGTGCCAGCAGCCCTCGGGGCCCTACGAGGAATGAGCAGTTCTTC. Protein sequence: CASSPRGPTRNEQFF. The chain links TRBV11-1 to TRBJ2-1; perhaps D is TRBD1 or TRBD2 (5 bases each). This CDR3 is 15 amino acids long. The germline V gene encodes CDR1 SGHAT and CDR2 FQDESV (reference sequence). V was shortened by 5 bases and J by 7 bases, with 18 bases between the two germline ends.

In nucleotides, the CDR3 is TGCGCCAGCAGCTTGAGGGCAACTAATGAAAAACTGTTTTTT. Residues: CASSLRATNEKLFF. This sequence joins TRBV5-1 and TRBJ1-4, with D uncertain. This CDR3 is 14 amino acids long. The V and J ends lost 1 base and 0 bases respectively, with 4 bases between them. The germline V gene has CDR1 SGHRS and CDR2 YFSETQ.

Note on this clonotype: A much larger clone differs from this one at a single base, so this may be a read error. V is TRBV5-1 and J is TRBJ2-7, with 10 bases lining up with TRBD1. The CDR3 covers 15 residues. V lost 3 bases to trimming and J lost 6 bases; unmatched junction nucleotides: 9. Germline V gene sequence: CDR1 SGHRS, CDR2 YFSETQ. In DNA form, the CDR3 reads TGCGCCAGCAGCTCCGCCGGGACAGGGGAACGCGAGCAGTACTTC. This sequence encodes CASSSAGTGEREQYF.

This clonotype was seen only a few times. The CDR3 is CASSLSSRGPPNEKLFF. CDR3 nucleotide sequence: TGTGCCAGCAGTTTATCATCAAGGGGGCCCCCTAATGAAAAACTGTTTTTT. This chain connects TRBV27 to TRBJ1-4, with TRBD1 identical over 7 bases. Trimming cost V 0 bases and J 3 bases; bases outside gene matches: 7. Germline CDR1 reads MNHEY; CDR2 reads SMNVEV (reference sequence). The CDR3 length is 17 residues.

V usage is TRBV28 and J usage is TRBJ2-5; D ambiguous. The V gene's germline CDR1 is MDHEN and CDR2 SYDVKM. The CDR3 spans 13 residues. Trimming took off 6 bases at V and 2 bases at J, with 10 bases between the two ends. CDR3 sequence (DNA): TGTGCCAGCAGCTACGGGTGGCAAGAGACCCAGTACTTC. It codes for CASSYGWQETQYF.

J is TRBJ2-3 and V is TRBV11-2; maybe TRBD2 (7 bases). The CDR3 loop spans 19 amino acids. Germline V gene lookup returns CDR1 SGHAT and CDR2 FQNNGV. The V end was cut by 2 bases, the J end by 0 bases, with 21 bases between. The CDR3: CASSLRGAKPTTSTDTQYF. In DNA, the CDR3 is TGTGCCAGCAGCTTACGGGGGGCGAAACCCACAACTAGCACAGATACGCAGTATTTT.

This chain uses TRBV9 with TRBJ2-5; TRBD2 aligns across 9 bases. Trimming at V came to 3 bases and at J to 7 bases, leaving 13 bases not matched to a gene. The V gene's germline CDR1 is SGDLS and CDR2 YYNGEE. The CDR3 is 16 amino acids. The CDR3 bases are TGTGCCAGCAGCGACCTAGCGGGACCCCTCCCGGGGACCCAGTACTTC. Its translation: CASSDLAGPLPGTQYF.

V is TRBV7-2 and J is TRBJ1-1, with a possible D match to TRBD1 (6 bases). In germline, CDR1 is SGHTA, CDR2 FQGNSA. This CDR3 has 15 amino acids. With 2 bases removed from V and 3 bases from J, the gap between germline ends came to 13 bases. CDR3 loop: CASSLRSGVDTEAFF. The CDR3 DNA follows: TGTGCCAGCAGCTTAAGGTCAGGGGTGGACACTGAAGCTTTCTTT.

This clonotype showed up just a few times. This rearrangement joins TRBV7-9 to TRBJ2-5; 8 nucleotides align to TRBD2. The CDR3 spans 15 residues. V shed 4 bases, J shed 5 bases, and the junction held 9 bases outside the gene matches. CDR1 is SEHNR and CDR2 is FQNEAQ in the germline V gene (reference sequence). Here the CDR3 DNA reads TGTGCCAGCAGCTACCCGGGGGGACTAGTGGAGACCCAGTACTTC. This codes for CASSYPGGLVETQYF.

This clonotype came up a few times. This chain links TRBV28 with TRBJ2-3, with 9 nucleotides matching TRBD2. Germline-derived CDR1 and CDR2 are MDHEN and SYDVKM. V shed 10 bases and J 3 bases; nucleotides not matched to a gene: 5. CDR3 size: 13 residues. The CDR3 sequence is CATGGRETDTQYF. CDR3 coding DNA: TGTGCCACGGGCGGGAGGGAAACAGATACGCAGTATTTT.